This T cell receptor (beta chain) was retrieved from a study of shared T cell receptors in the human thymus. Sequenced by immunoSEQ multiplex PCR; TCRdb stores in-frame clones only, minus some. The profile shows hundreds of thousands of clones, approximately 87% of them singletons. The data also belong to a second study, concerning human thymus T cells.

Material: thymocytes. This TCR came from a boy under three years old with a congenital heart defect.

CDR3 in amino acids: CASSVPHSFATYEQYF. In DNA, the CDR3 is TGTGCCAGCAGTGTACCCCATAGCTTCGCTACCTACGAGCAGTACTTC. The rearrangement joins TRBV28 to TRBJ2-7; D is unclear. Germline V CDR1 and CDR2: MDHEN, SYDVKM. This CDR3 comprises 16 residues. With 5 bases removed from V and 2 bases from J, the gap between germline ends came to 19 bases.